The present entry profiles one TCR beta chain with its context. This sample was included in a study of blood T cell repertoires in COVID-19. Across the study: PBMCs, B-cell-depleted T cells, or T cells were the source of the cDNA or gDNA that made up the material.

Authors' methods: Estimated nucleated cell counts came from reference gene primer amplification. TCRdb's table, derived via immunoSEQ multiplex PCR, lists solely in-frame clones and lacks some. V, J and clone size are those of that table, while D and trimming were read from the DNA. The sample shows about half a million clones, 70% to 90% of them seen only once. This CDR3 contains 13 residues. V was shortened by 5 bases and J by 3 bases, with 10 bases between the two germline ends. Germline V gene data show CDR1 as MDHEN and CDR2 as SYDVKM. This TCR came from a human donor in a cohort sampled during active COVID-19. Input material: peripheral blood. The chain has TRBV28 and TRBJ1-2; D is undetermined. The chain's CDR3 is CASSSGRDYGYTF. For the CDR3, the DNA is TGTGCCAGCAGTAGCGGACGGGACTATGGCTACACCTTC.